The subject of this entry is one T cell receptor beta chain. The data were produced by immunoSEQ multiplex PCR, yet TCRdb's version contains in-frame clones alone and is incomplete. The sample carries 550,000 to 850,000 clones, over 65% recorded once. The data originate from a study of shared clonotypes between healthy human individuals. V lost 0 bases and J lost 8, with 10 bases in between. The CDR3 is 13 amino acids. Germline lookup yields CDR1 GTSNPN and CDR2 SVGIG (reference sequence). The receptor was derived from a woman aged 25-40 years in good health. Sample: memory CD4+ T cells sorted from blood. Subset indicated: CD45RA-negative fraction. V gene TRBV30 combines with J gene TRBJ2-2, with TRBD2 as a possible D gene (6 bases). Here the CDR3 DNA reads TGTGCCTGGAGTGTAGGAGGGGTTGGGGAGCTGTTTTTT. Protein product: CAWSVGGVGELFF.